These T cell receptor beta chains were read from a single sample in a study of T cells in tuberculosis. Sequencing was performed with immunoSEQ multiplex PCR; in TCRdb, only in-frame clones are kept and a portion is missing. The data contain some 10,000 clones, approximately 94% of them singletons. Material: PBMCs. The receptors stem from an adult with tuberculosis. The CDR3 runs from the conserved cysteine through the conserved F or W. The order of the fields is clone size, J gene, D gene, V gene, CDR3 protein, CDR3 DNA. D genes are given only for firm matches. A row's size may be missing; if present it is once, few, many or a size class.

few	TRBJ2-6	-	TRBV5-1	CASSLGRFSSGANVLTF	TGCGCCAGCAGCTTGGGGAGGTTTTCGTCTGGGGCCAACGTCCTGACTTTC
-	TRBJ1-6	-	TRBV30	CAWNPQGPTLSPLHF	TGTGCCTGGAACCCCCAGGGCCCCACCCTTTCACCCCTCCACTTT
-	TRBJ1-1	TRBD1	TRBV6-1	CASSQTGGTEAFF	TGTGCCAGCAGTCAAACAGGGGGGACTGAAGCTTTCTTT
-	TRBJ2-2	-	TRBV2	CASGQGPSNTGELFF	TGTGCCAGCGGTCAGGGGCCCTCGAACACCGGGGAGCTGTTTTTT
once	TRBJ1-2	-	TRBV2	CASSATRGYGYTF	TGTGCCAGCAGTGCGACGAGGGGGTATGGCTACACCTTC
-	TRBJ2-7	TRBD2	TRBV5-5	CASSWTSGYLSYEQYF	TGTGCCAGCAGTTGGACTAGCGGGTACCTCTCCTACGAGCAGTACTTC
-	TRBJ2-7	TRBD2	TRBV4-1	CASSQLSGGEQYF	TGCGCCAGCAGCCAATTGAGCGGGGGAGAGCAGTACTTC
few	TRBJ1-2	TRBD1	TRBV2	CASSTGDGYTF	TGTGCCAGCAGCACAGGGGATGGCTACACCTTC
-	TRBJ2-5	-	TRBV9	CASSVGPSAETQYF	TGTGCCAGCAGCGTAGGGCCTAGCGCAGAGACCCAGTACTTC
-	TRBJ1-5	-	TRBV5-5	CASSLVEGPNQPQHF	TGTGCCAGCAGCTTGGTAGAGGGTCCAAATCAGCCCCAGCATTTT
-	TRBJ2-7	-	TRBV21-1	CASSKGGTISYEQYF	TGTGCCAGCAGCAAAGGAGGGACAATCTCCTACGAGCAGTACTTC
-	TRBJ2-3	TRBD2	TRBV2	CASSLLAGGQDTQYF	TGTGCCAGCAGCCTACTAGCGGGAGGGCAAGATACGCAGTATTTT
-	TRBJ1-1	-	TRBV5-1	CASSLSSMNTEAFF	TGCGCCAGCAGCTTGAGCTCCATGAACACTGAAGCTTTCTTT
-	TRBJ2-1	-	TRBV27	CASSLPRRTNEQFF	TGTGCCAGCAGCCTACCCCGGCGGACTAATGAGCAGTTCTTC
-	TRBJ2-7	TRBD2	TRBV7-2	CASSLGLAETYEQYF	TGTGCCAGCAGCTTAGGGCTAGCGGAGACCTACGAGCAGTACTTC
-	TRBJ2-1	TRBD2	TRBV4-2	CASSPGGASYNEQFF	TGTGCCAGCAGCCCGGGGGGGGCCTCCTACAATGAGCAGTTCTTC
-	TRBJ2-2	-	TRBV30	CAWSQTTGAAGELFF	TGTGCCTGGAGTCAAACGACAGGAGCGGCCGGGGAGCTGTTTTTT
-	TRBJ2-4	-	TRBV4-1	CASSQTGRGNIQYF	TGCGCCAGCAGCCAAACAGGGAGGGGAAACATTCAGTACTTC
-	TRBJ1-2	-	TRBV2	CASSESPPGALRGYTF	TGTGCCAGCAGTGAATCCCCCCCCGGCGCCCTGCGGGGCTACACCTTC
-	TRBJ2-1	-	TRBV7-9	CASSSPEPLASFLYNEQFF	TGTGCCAGCAGTTCCCCGGAACCCTTAGCATCTTTCCTCTACAATGAGCAGTTCTTC
-	TRBJ2-2	TRBD1	TRBV29-1	CSVLGQGSTGELFF	TGCAGCGTTCTCGGACAGGGGAGCACCGGGGAGCTGTTTTTT
once	TRBJ1-5	-	TRBV28	CASSPAGSYSNQPQHF	TGTGCCAGCAGTCCTGCCGGGTCCTATAGCAATCAGCCCCAGCATTTT
-	TRBJ2-7	-	TRBV10-3	CAISESGAGDYEQYF	TGTGCCATCAGTGAGTCGGGGGCAGGAGACTACGAGCAGTACTTC
-	TRBJ1-2	TRBD1	TRBV9	CASSALGQGPIPGGYTF	TGTGCCAGCAGCGCCTTGGGACAGGGGCCGATCCCAGGTGGCTACACCTTC
-	TRBJ1-2	-	TRBV6-5	CASSYSPGLNYGYTF	TGTGCCAGCAGTTACTCGCCAGGATTAAACTATGGCTACACCTTC
-	TRBJ1-5	-	TRBV2	CASSAFSGDQPQHF	TGTGCCAGCAGTGCGTTTTCAGGGGACCAGCCCCAGCATTTT
-	TRBJ1-2	TRBD1	TRBV5-1	CASSLDRGNYGYTF	TGCGCCAGCAGCCTAGACAGGGGGAACTATGGCTACACCTTC
once	TRBJ1-2	-	TRBV27	CASSTSRQKYGYTF	TGTGCCAGCTCAACCTCGAGACAGAAATATGGCTACACCTTC
-	TRBJ2-1	TRBD2	TRBV2	CASSEAGTSGFREFF	TGTGCCAGCAGTGAAGCCGGGACTAGTGGTTTTCGGGAGTTCTTC
-	TRBJ2-5	-	TRBV1	CTSSQEVTHGETQYF	TGCACCAGCAGCCAAGAGGTGACCCACGGGGAGACCCAGTACTTC
-	TRBJ1-5	TRBD1	TRBV2	CASSESRGRQPQHF	TGTGCCAGCAGTGAAAGCAGGGGGCGGCAGCCCCAGCATTTT
-	TRBJ1-1	TRBD1	TRBV29-1	CSSIQGRAFF	TGCAGCAGCATACAGGGGCGAGCTTTCTTT
-	TRBJ2-7	TRBD2	TRBV5-1	CASSTTGLVGPHEQYF	TGCGCCAGCAGCACAACGGGACTAGTAGGTCCCCACGAGCAGTACTTC
few	TRBJ1-6	-	TRBV6-9	CASSSGWEVSDSPLHF	TGTGCCAGCAGTTCTGGGTGGGAGGTGAGCGATTCACCCCTCCACTTT
-	TRBJ1-2	-	TRBV5-5	CASSQGQLNQNYGYTF	TGTGCCAGCAGCCAAGGACAGCTAAATCAAAACTATGGCTACACCTTC
-	TRBJ2-7	TRBD1	TRBV7-2	CASSRGTGGLVEQYF	TGTGCCAGCAGCAGAGGGACAGGGGGCTTAGTGGAGCAGTACTTC
-	TRBJ2-2	-	TRBV5-1	CASSPQLGNTGELFF	TGCGCCAGCAGCCCACAGTTGGGGAACACCGGGGAGCTGTTTTTT
-	TRBJ1-4	TRBD1	TRBV10-2	CASRNPTGAFNEKLFF	TGCGCCAGCCGGAACCCGACAGGGGCCTTTAATGAAAAACTGTTTTTT
once	TRBJ1-2	-	TRBV10-3	CAISDLGATLYGYTF	TGTGCCATCAGTGATCTGGGGGCCACTCTGTATGGCTACACCTTC
-	TRBJ1-4	-	TRBV30	CAWSPQDRTERKLFF	TGTGCCTGGAGTCCGCAGGACAGAACTGAAAGAAAACTGTTTTTT
-	TRBJ2-2	-	TRBV11-2	CASSFYPLAEHTGELFF	TGTGCCAGCAGCTTCTACCCTTTAGCGGAGCACACCGGGGAGCTGTTTTTT
-	TRBJ2-5	TRBD2	TRBV2	CASTVAGGRETQYF	TGTGCCAGCACCGTAGCGGGGGGGCGAGAGACCCAGTACTTC
-	TRBJ2-1	-	TRBV7-8	CASTLPLTDNEQFF	TGTGCCAGCACCTTACCGCTTACGGACAATGAGCAGTTCTTC
-	TRBJ2-3	TRBD2	TRBV5-4	CASTKVRAGAGAADTQYF	TGTGCCAGCACGAAGGTACGAGCGGGGGCCGGTGCGGCAGATACGCAGTATTTT
-	TRBJ1-1	TRBD1	TRBV2	CASRAGTADTEAFF	TGTGCCAGCAGAGCCGGGACAGCTGACACTGAAGCTTTCTTT
-	TRBJ2-2	TRBD1	TRBV27	CASSPLSRTGGFTGELFF	TGTGCCAGCAGTCCCCTCTCCCGGACAGGGGGCTTCACCGGGGAGCTGTTTTTT
-	TRBJ2-7	TRBD2	TRBV25-1	CASSSTSGSYEQYF	TGTGCCAGCAGTTCGACTAGCGGAAGTTACGAGCAGTACTTC
-	TRBJ1-1	-	TRBV5-1	CASSLAIRGEAFF	TGCGCCAGCAGCTTGGCCATAAGGGGTGAAGCTTTCTTT
-	TRBJ1-2	TRBD1	TRBV5-6	CASSFTGTAHSFYGYTF	TGTGCCAGCAGCTTTACCGGGACAGCGCATTCCTTTTATGGCTACACCTTC
-	TRBJ1-1	TRBD1	TRBV7-3	CASSSQGANTEAFF	TGTGCCAGCAGCTCACAGGGGGCGAACACTGAAGCTTTCTTT
-	TRBJ1-4	-	TRBV5-1	CASSPGGNEKLFF	TGCGCCAGCAGCCCGGGGGGTAATGAAAAACTGTTTTTT
once	TRBJ2-1	TRBD2	TRBV19	CASSIDPGLADNEQFF	TGTGCCAGTAGTATAGATCCCGGACTAGCGGACAATGAGCAGTTCTTC
-	TRBJ2-2	TRBD2	TRBV10-3	CAISGLAGADTGELFF	TGTGCCATCAGTGGATTAGCGGGAGCGGACACCGGGGAGCTGTTTTTT
-	TRBJ2-5	TRBD1	TRBV5-8	CASSPRDRGRETQYF	TGTGCCAGCAGCCCTCGGGACAGGGGGCGAGAGACCCAGTACTTC
-	TRBJ2-7	TRBD1	TRBV10-3	CAISGQGAYEQYF	TGTGCCATCAGTGGACAGGGGGCCTACGAGCAGTACTTC
-	TRBJ1-3	-	TRBV7-8	CASSLALEGGSGNTIYF	TGTGCCAGCAGCTTAGCGCTAGAGGGGGGGTCTGGAAACACCATATATTTT
-	TRBJ2-2	-	TRBV12-5	CASGSPSELFF	TGTGCTAGTGGTTCCCCGTCGGAGCTGTTTTTT